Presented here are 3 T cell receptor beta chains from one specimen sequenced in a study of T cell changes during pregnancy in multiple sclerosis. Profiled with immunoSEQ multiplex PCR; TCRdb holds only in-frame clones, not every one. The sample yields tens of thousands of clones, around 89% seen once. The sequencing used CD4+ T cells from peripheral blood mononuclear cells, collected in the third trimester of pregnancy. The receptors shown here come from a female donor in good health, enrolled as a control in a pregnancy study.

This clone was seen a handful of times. The CDR3 loop reads CASSPGTGRTEAFF. DNA for the CDR3: TGTGCCAGCAGCCCCGGGACAGGGCGCACTGAAGCTTTCTTT. V gene TRBV7-9 combines with J gene TRBJ1-1; TRBD1 matches 9 bases. Germline-derived CDR1 and CDR2 are SEHNR and FQNEAQ (reference sequence). After removal of 5 bases from V and 4 bases from J, the junction contained 5 bases not matched to a gene. CDR3 length equals 14 residues.

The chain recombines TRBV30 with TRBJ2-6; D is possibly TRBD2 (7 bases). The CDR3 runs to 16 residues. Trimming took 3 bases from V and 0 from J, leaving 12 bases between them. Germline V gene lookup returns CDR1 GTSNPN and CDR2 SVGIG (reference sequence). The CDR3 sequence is CAWRGGAGSGANVLTF. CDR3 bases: TGTGCCTGGAGGGGGGGGGCTGGCTCTGGGGCCAACGTCCTGACTTTC.

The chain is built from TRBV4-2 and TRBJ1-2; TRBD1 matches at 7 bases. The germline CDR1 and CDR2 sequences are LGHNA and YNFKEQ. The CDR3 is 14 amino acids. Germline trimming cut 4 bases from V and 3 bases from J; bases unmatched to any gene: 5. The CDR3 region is CASSPGTADYGYTF. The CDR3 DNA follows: TGTGCCAGCAGCCCAGGGACAGCCGACTATGGCTACACCTTC.